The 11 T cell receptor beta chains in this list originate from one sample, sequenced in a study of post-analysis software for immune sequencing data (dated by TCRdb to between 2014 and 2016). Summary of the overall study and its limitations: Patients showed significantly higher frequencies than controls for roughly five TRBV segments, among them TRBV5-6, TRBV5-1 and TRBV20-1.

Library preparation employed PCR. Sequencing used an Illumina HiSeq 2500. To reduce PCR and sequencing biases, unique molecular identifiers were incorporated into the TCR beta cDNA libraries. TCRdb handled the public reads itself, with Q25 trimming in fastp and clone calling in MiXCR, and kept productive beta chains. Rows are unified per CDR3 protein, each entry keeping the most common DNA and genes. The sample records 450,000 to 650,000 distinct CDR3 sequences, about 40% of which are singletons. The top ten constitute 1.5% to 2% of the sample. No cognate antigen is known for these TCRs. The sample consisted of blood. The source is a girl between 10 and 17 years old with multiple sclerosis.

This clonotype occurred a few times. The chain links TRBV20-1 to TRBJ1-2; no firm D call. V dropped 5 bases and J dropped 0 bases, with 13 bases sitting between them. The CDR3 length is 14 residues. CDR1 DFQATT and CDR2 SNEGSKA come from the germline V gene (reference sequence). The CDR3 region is CSAGIGLANYGYTF. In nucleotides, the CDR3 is TGCAGTGCTGGGATAGGGTTAGCTAACTATGGCTACACCTTC.

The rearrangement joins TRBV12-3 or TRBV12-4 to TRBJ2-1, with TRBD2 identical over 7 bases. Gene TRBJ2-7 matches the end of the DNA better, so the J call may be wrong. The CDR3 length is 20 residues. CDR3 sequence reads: CASRSRRVRESTRGYNEQYF. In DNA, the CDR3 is TGTGCCAGCAGGTCCCGGCGGGTGCGGGAGTCTACTAGGGGTTACAATGAGCAGTACTTC.

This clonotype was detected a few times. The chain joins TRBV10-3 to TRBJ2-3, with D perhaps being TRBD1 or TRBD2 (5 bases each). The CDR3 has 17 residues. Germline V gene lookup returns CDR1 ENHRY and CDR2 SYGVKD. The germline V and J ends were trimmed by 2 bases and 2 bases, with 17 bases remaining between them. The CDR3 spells CAISELPPQGPTDTQYF. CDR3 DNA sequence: TGTGCCATCAGTGAGCTACCCCCGCAGGGACCCACAGATACGCAGTATTTT.

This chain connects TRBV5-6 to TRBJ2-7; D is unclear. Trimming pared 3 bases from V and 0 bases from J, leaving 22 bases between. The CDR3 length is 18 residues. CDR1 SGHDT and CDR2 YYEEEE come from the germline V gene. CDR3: CASSSNTRYYISSYEQYF. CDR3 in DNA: TGTGCCAGCAGCTCCAATACCAGGTACTACATAAGCTCCTACGAGCAGTACTTC.

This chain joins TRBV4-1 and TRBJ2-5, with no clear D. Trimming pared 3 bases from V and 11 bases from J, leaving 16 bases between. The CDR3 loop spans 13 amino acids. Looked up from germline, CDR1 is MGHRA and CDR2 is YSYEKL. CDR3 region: CASSHHTWDEQYF. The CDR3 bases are TGCGCCAGCAGCCATCATACATGGGATGAGCAGTACTTC.

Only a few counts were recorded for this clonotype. The CDR3 protein is CASSSFGGRADEQYF. CDR3 nucleotides: TGTGCCAGCAGTTCCTTCGGGGGCAGGGCCGACGAGCAGTACTTC. The V call is TRBV12-3 or TRBV12-4, the J call TRBJ2-7; D may match TRBD1 or TRBD2 (6 bases each). CDR3 length: 15 amino acids. The ends were cut back, 4 bases at V and 5 bases at J, with 18 bases in the middle.

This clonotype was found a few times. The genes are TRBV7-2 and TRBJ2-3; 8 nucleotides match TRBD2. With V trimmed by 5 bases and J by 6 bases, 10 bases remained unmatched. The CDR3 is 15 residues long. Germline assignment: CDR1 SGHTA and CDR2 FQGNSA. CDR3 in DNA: TGTGCCAGCAGCCCGGGACTAGTTCGAGGGGATACGCAGTATTTT. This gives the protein CASSPGLVRGDTQYF.

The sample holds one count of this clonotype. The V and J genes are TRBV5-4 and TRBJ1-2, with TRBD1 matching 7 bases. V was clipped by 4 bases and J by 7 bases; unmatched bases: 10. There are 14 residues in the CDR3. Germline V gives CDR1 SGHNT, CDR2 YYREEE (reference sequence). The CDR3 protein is CASSAALTGFGYTF. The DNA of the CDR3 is TGTGCCAGCAGCGCTGCGCTGACAGGGTTTGGCTACACCTTC.

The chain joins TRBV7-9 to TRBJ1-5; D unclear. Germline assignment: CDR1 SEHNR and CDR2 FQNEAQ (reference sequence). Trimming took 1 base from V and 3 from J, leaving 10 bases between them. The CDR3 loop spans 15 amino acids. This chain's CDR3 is CASSLDSSVNQPQHF. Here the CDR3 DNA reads TGTGCCAGCAGCTTAGATTCCAGCGTCAATCAGCCCCAGCATTTT.

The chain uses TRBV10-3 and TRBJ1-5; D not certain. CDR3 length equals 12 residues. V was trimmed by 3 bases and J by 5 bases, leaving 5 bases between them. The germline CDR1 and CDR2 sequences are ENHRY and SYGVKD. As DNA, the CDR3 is TGTGCCATCAGTGAAAAGGATCAGCCCCAGCATTTT. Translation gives CAISEKDQPQHF.

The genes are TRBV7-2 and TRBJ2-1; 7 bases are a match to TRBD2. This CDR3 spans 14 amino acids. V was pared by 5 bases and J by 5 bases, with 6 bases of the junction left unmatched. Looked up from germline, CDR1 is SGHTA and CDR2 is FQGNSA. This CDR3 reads CASSPWTRDNEQFF. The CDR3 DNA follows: TGTGCCAGCAGCCCTTGGACTAGAGACAATGAGCAGTTCTTC.